Listed here are 21 T cell receptor beta chains from one sample, sequenced in a study of shared T cell receptors in the human thymus. The data were produced by immunoSEQ multiplex PCR, yet TCRdb's version contains in-frame clones alone and is incomplete. This table holds some 720,000 clones, around nine tenths found once. This same sample was also part of a study on human thymus T cells.

Sample: thymocytes. The receptors were sampled from a boy less than two years old with a congenital heart defect.

The rearrangement uses TRBV28 and TRBJ1-1; D is unclear. Germline lookup yields CDR1 MDHEN and CDR2 SYDVKM. CDR3 length: 14 residues. V lost 7 bases and J 0 bases, leaving 12 bases between the germline ends. CDR3 amino acids: CASTHPGLNTEAFF. CDR3 nucleotides: TGTGCCAGCACCCACCCGGGTTTGAACACTGAAGCTTTCTTT.

The chain uses TRBV30 and TRBJ2-3; TRBD2 might be the D (6 bases). V was trimmed by 1 base and J by 5 bases, leaving 13 bases between them. CDR1 and CDR2 (germline): GTSNPN, SVGIG (reference sequence). This CDR3 comprises 14 residues. CDR3 residues: CAWSEQRAEDTQYF. The CDR3 DNA reads TGTGCCTGGAGTGAGCAGCGGGCAGAAGATACGCAGTATTTT.

The chain is built from TRBV7-2 and TRBJ2-7; 10 bases are shared with TRBD2. Unmatched junction bases numbered 12, after V lost 5 bases and J lost 2 bases. Germline CDR1 and CDR2: SGHTA and FQGNSA. The CDR3 loop spans 17 amino acids. The CDR3 is CASSRAPSSGRPYEQYF. The CDR3 DNA is TGTGCCAGCAGCCGAGCCCCTTCTAGCGGGAGACCCTACGAGCAGTACTTC.

The chain couples TRBV29-1 to TRBJ1-1; tentative D call: TRBD1 (5 bases). The CDR3 consists of 13 residues. Germline CDR1 reads SQVTM; CDR2 reads ANQGSEA. V was clipped by 4 bases and J by 4 bases, with 13 bases between them. CDR3 nucleotide sequence: TGCAGCGTTGTAGGCAGGGTTAGCACTGAAGCTTTCTTT. It yields the protein CSVVGRVSTEAFF.

V gene TRBV19 combines with J gene TRBJ1-2; a weak D match, TRBD1 (6 bases). V gave up 7 bases and J gave up 6 bases, with 15 bases separating them. Germline V gene data show CDR1 as LNHDA and CDR2 as SQIVND (reference sequence). The length of the CDR3 is 13 residues. CDR3 in amino acids: CASTAPDSHGYTF. DNA for the CDR3: TGTGCCAGTACCGCCCCGGACAGTCATGGCTACACCTTC.

This clone has just one count. The chain uses TRBV19 and TRBJ1-1; D unresolved. The length of the CDR3 is 16 residues. Trimming shortened V by 3 bases and J by 6 bases, and 20 bases separated the two germline ends. Germline V gives CDR1 LNHDA, CDR2 SQIVND (reference sequence). CDR3 residues: CASSIWYQPNGAEAFF. CDR3 sequence (DNA): TGTGCCAGTAGTATTTGGTATCAGCCGAATGGAGCTGAAGCTTTCTTT. The entire variable domain, with the rest obtained from reference TRBV19 and TRBJ1-1, is as follows: DGGITQSPKYLFRKEGQNVTLSCEQNLNHDAMYWYRQDPGQGLRLIYYSQIVNDFQKGDIAEGYSVSREKKESFPLTVTSAQKNPTAFYLCASSIWYQPNGAEAFFGQGTRLTVV.

This rearrangement joins TRBV19 to TRBJ2-7; 9 nucleotides match TRBD1. V trimming: 2 bases; J trimming: 2 bases; junction bases outside the gene matches: 7. CDR1 LNHDA and CDR2 SQIVND come from the germline V gene (reference sequence). The CDR3 has 16 amino acids. The CDR3 DNA sequence: TGTGCCAGTAGTATAAAGGAGGGACAGGGTACCTACGAGCAGTACTTC. Translated: CASSIKEGQGTYEQYF.

The V gene is TRBV6-5, the J gene TRBJ1-2, with D possibly being TRBD1 (5 bases). The CDR3 has 14 amino acids. Germline values: CDR1 MNHEY, CDR2 SVGAGI. Trimming removed 5 bases at V and 6 bases at J, with 16 bases between. DNA for the CDR3: TGTGCCAGCAGTCCCAAGGGACTGATCCATGGCTACACCTTC. This sequence encodes CASSPKGLIHGYTF.

This clone has only a few counts. The genes are TRBV5-8 and TRBJ2-7; 12 bases fit TRBD2. The germline CDR1 and CDR2 sequences are SGHTS and YDEGEE. Trimming at V came to 7 bases and at J to 5 bases, leaving 1 base not matched to a gene. CDR3 length equals 12 residues. CDR3 sequence reads: CASRTSGNEQYF. CDR3 nucleotides: TGTGCCAGCCGGACTAGCGGGAACGAGCAGTACTTC. Based on the CDR3 plus reference TRBV5-8 and TRBJ2-7, the full variable domain is EAGVTQSPTHLIKTRGQQATLRCSPISGHTSVYWYQQALGLGLQFLLWYDEGEERNRGNFPPRFSGRQFPNYSSELNVNALELEDSALYLCASRTSGNEQYFGPGTRLTVT.

In this sample, this clone turned up once. The V call is TRBV6-1, the J call TRBJ2-7; D is perhaps TRBD2 (6 bases). The CDR3 contains 14 residues. The germline CDR1 and CDR2 sequences are MNHNS and SASEGT. V dropped 6 bases and J dropped 3 bases, with 15 bases sitting between them. CDR3 loop: CASSTGRRDYEQYF. The CDR3 coding sequence is TGTGCCAGCAGCACGGGACGGCGGGACTACGAGCAGTACTTC.

This rearrangement joins TRBV4-1 to TRBJ2-2; D might be TRBD1 (5 bases). Germline V gives CDR1 MGHRA, CDR2 YSYEKL. This CDR3 is built from 13 residues. The V end was cut by 3 bases, the J end by 8 bases, with 10 bases between. This CDR3 is CASSQGLGGELFF. The CDR3 DNA reads TGCGCCAGCAGCCAGGGGCTGGGGGGGGAGCTGTTTTTT.

This clone was picked up a small number of times. This chain connects TRBV27 to TRBJ2-7; TRBD2 aligns across 7 bases. Per germline, CDR1 MNHEY and CDR2 SMNVEV (reference sequence). The J segment lost 9 bases and the V segment lost 3 bases, leaving 23 bases of the junction unmatched. The CDR3 loop spans 18 amino acids. For the CDR3, the DNA is TGTGCCAGCAGTTTCTTCACACCGGGACTACAAAGACTCGGTGGGCAGTACTTC. Protein product: CASSFFTPGLQRLGGQYF.

On this clone: Other DNA sequences in the sample encode the same CDR3. V gene TRBV30 combines with J gene TRBJ2-5; TRBD2 matches 13 bases. The CDR3 loop spans 13 amino acids. CDR1 is GTSNPN, CDR2 SVGIG, per germline (reference sequence). With 3 bases clipped from V and 5 bases from J, the junction kept 0 bases outside the gene matches. The DNA for the CDR3 is TGTGCCTGGAGGACTAGCGGGAGGGAGACCCAGTACTTC. Its protein is CAWRTSGRETQYF.

This clone was recorded only once. The chain links TRBV30 to TRBJ1-4; 10 bases are shared with TRBD1. Germline V gene lookup returns CDR1 GTSNPN and CDR2 SVGIG (reference sequence). The CDR3 has 16 amino acids. Germline trimming cut 4 bases from V and 8 bases from J; bases unmatched to any gene: 13. The CDR3 protein is CAWKCSRDRGGEKLFF. The CDR3 nucleotides are TGTGCCTGGAAGTGCTCTCGGGACAGGGGAGGAGAAAAACTGTTTTTT.

This clone is a singleton in its sample. This CDR3 reads CASSLGLARYNEQFF. In nucleotides, the CDR3 is TGTGCCAGCTCCCTCGGACTAGCGCGATACAATGAGCAGTTCTTC. This rearrangement joins TRBV18 to TRBJ2-1; 9 nucleotides line up with TRBD2. The junction had 7 bases not matched to a gene; V was cut back by 6 bases and J by 4 bases. CDR3 size: 15 residues. The germline CDR1 and CDR2 sequences are KGHSH and LQKENI.

This clone is a singleton in its sample. The chain joins TRBV7-2 to TRBJ2-7, with D uncertain. Per the germline V gene, CDR1 is SGHTA and CDR2 is FQGNSA. V was clipped by 0 bases and J by 5 bases, with 5 bases between them. The CDR3 contains 12 residues. The CDR3 region is CASSLALDEQYF. The CDR3 nucleotides are TGTGCCAGCAGCTTAGCGCTAGACGAGCAGTACTTC.

The chain is built from TRBV7-2 and TRBJ2-1, with D unresolved. This CDR3 has 15 residues. Between the trimmed V and J ends, which lost 1 base and 0 bases, there was a span of 7 bases. Germline CDR1 and CDR2: SGHTA and FQGNSA. CDR3 sequence reads: CASSLGSNSYNEQFF. The CDR3 DNA is TGTGCCAGCAGCTTAGGTTCTAACTCCTACAATGAGCAGTTCTTC.

A single count supports this clone. The chain has TRBV18 and TRBJ2-7; 8 bases line up with TRBD1. The CDR3 sequence is 14 residues long. V dropped 5 bases and J dropped 3; count of bases not matched to a gene: 6. The germline V gene has CDR1 KGHSH and CDR2 LQKENI. DNA for the CDR3: TGTGCCAGCTCATCGACAGGGGCCCACTACGAGCAGTACTTC. Translating it yields CASSSTGAHYEQYF.

The V and J genes are TRBV5-4 and TRBJ1-6, with TRBD1 matching 7 bases. J gave up 7 bases and V 2 bases, and 3 bases lay outside the gene matches. The germline CDR1 and CDR2 sequences are SGHNT and YYREEE (reference sequence). CDR3 length equals 14 residues. CDR3 sequence: CASSLQGPNSPLHF. The CDR3 nucleotides are TGTGCCAGCAGCTTACAGGGGCCCAATTCACCCCTCCACTTT.

J is TRBJ2-1 and V is TRBV6-4, with 10 bases fitting TRBD2. The length of the CDR3 is 15 residues. After removal of 4 bases from V and 4 bases from J, the junction contained 4 bases not matched to a gene. Germline loops: CDR1 MRHNA, CDR2 SNTAGT. CDR3 DNA: TGTGCCAGCAGTGTGCTAGCGGGAGTGTACAATGAGCAGTTCTTC. This translates into CASSVLAGVYNEQFF.

J is TRBJ2-7 and V is TRBV18, with D perhaps TRBD1 (5 bases). The CDR3 consists of 14 residues. The germline gives CDR1 KGHSH, CDR2 LQKENI. The V end lost 2 bases, the J end lost 3 bases, and 11 bases lay between the germline ends. This CDR3 reads CASSPRQGNYEQYF. CDR3 DNA: TGTGCCAGCTCACCAAGGCAGGGTAACTACGAGCAGTACTTC.